This T cell receptor beta chain was obtained from a study of tumor-infiltrating lymphocytes in primary liver carcinoma. Study-wide context: The tumors ranged from roughly 4.2 to 11 cm across and fell within stage T1-T3 N0M0. Broader study findings: Whereas tumor region pairs overlapped more, tumor-adjacent and tumor-blood pairs overlapped less. CD8+ and CD4+ repertoires went uncompared, the samples being bulk unsorted.

About this clonotype itself: Its cognate antigen is unknown. One end of the junction fails to match germline, which may point to a read error.

Germline V lookup: CDR1 SGHAT, CDR2 FQNNGV. This CDR3 is built from 16 residues. Germline DNA was extracted alongside blood RNA, which was obtained from unsorted whole blood. Researchers reported drawing around 4.4 milliliters of peripheral blood before surgery. Total RNA amounting to approximately 460 ng was the source from which TCR beta cDNA was made with a constant-region primer. Construction of TCR beta libraries relied on three successive nested multiplex PCR rounds employing slightly modified ARM-PCR. Amplification in the first two PCR rounds was performed using TRBV1-TRBV30 forward primers and a C-beta reverse primer for roughly 10 cycles each. In TCRdb, the multiplex PCR reads were re-called with MiXCR into one record per CDR3 protein. The sample holds about 320,000 distinct CDR3 sequences, 65% seen once.

The origin of this receptor is a man aged 40-55 years with primary liver carcinoma and hepatitis B virus infection. The rearrangement links TRBV11-2 to TRBJ2-2; the D gene is possibly TRBD2 (5 bases). Sequenced material: peripheral blood. The chain's CDR3 is CASSLDGRLYAGELFF. The CDR3 coding sequence is TGTGCCAGCAGCTTAGATGGGAGACTATACGCCGGAGAGCTGTTTTTT.